What follows are 29 T cell receptor beta chains derived from one specimen sequenced in a study of PD-1 blockade in classical Hodgkin lymphoma. Each of the patients experienced relapse following autologous stem cell transplantation, and their brentuximab vedotin exposure differed. The repertoire was sequenced with immunoSEQ multiplex PCR; TCRdb's copy has only in-frame clones and lacks some. The profile shows nearly 55,000 clones, 81% of them singletons. Sequencing used peripheral blood mononuclear cells (PBMCs), obtained at baseline. The receptor source for this set is a human donor with classical Hodgkin lymphoma.

The chain has TRBV11-3 and TRBJ2-2; maybe TRBD2 (5 bases). The CDR3 contains 15 residues. Trimming pared 4 bases from V and 1 base from J, leaving 10 bases between. The germline CDR1 and CDR2 sequences are SGHNT and YENEEA. In DNA form, the CDR3 reads TGTGCCAGCAGCTACGCGGGCGGGAACACCGGGGAGCTGTTTTTT. Its protein product is CASSYAGGNTGELFF.

This clone was counted between two and nine times. The chain links TRBV10-3 to TRBJ2-1; D may be TRBD2 (7 bases). Germline V gene lookup returns CDR1 ENHRY and CDR2 SYGVKD. V gave up 10 bases and J gave up 10 bases, with 32 bases separating them. The CDR3 length is 17 residues. The CDR3 bases are TGTGCCACGAACCCCGCCGGGACTACCTATGGGGGGGGCGAGCAGTTCTTC. Its protein product is CATNPAGTTYGGGEQFF.

The chain uses TRBV27 and TRBJ1-2; 11 bases map to TRBD1. The V gene end was trimmed by 5 bases and the J gene end by 7 bases; junction bases not matched to a gene: 9. Per the germline V gene, CDR1 is MNHEY and CDR2 is SMNVEV (reference sequence). The CDR3 is 15 amino acids. CDR3: CASSPSGTGGGGYTF. The CDR3 nucleotides read TGTGCCAGCAGTCCTTCTGGGACAGGGGGGGGTGGCTACACCTTC.

This clone was counted between two and nine times. The chain couples TRBV4-2 to TRBJ2-1, with 9 bases identical to TRBD2. The CDR3 has 16 residues. V lost 1 base and J lost 4; bases outside the gene matches: 5. CDR1 is LGHNA, CDR2 YNFKEQ, per germline. The CDR3 nucleotides read TGTGCCAGCAGCCAAGCGGCGGGAGGGTTTTACAATGAGCAGTTCTTC. This gives the protein CASSQAAGGFYNEQFF.

The table lists this clone with a count of one. The chain couples TRBV11-3 to TRBJ2-2, with D uncertain. Germline CDR1 and CDR2: SGHNT and YENEEA. Trimming took off 5 bases at V and 1 base at J, with 17 bases between the two ends. The CDR3 sequence is 17 residues long. DNA for the CDR3: TGTGCCAGCAGCCCTCATTGGACGGTACAGAACACCGGGGAGCTGTTTTTT. It is translated as CASSPHWTVQNTGELFF.

Remarks on this clone: The junction departs from the called germline gene at one end, perhaps through a read error. The chain couples TRBV10-3 to TRBJ2-3; D is possibly TRBD2 (5 bases). CDR1 ENHRY and CDR2 SYGVKD come from the germline V gene. The CDR3 consists of 12 residues. The CDR3 region is CAVSGSTDTQYF. The DNA of the CDR3 is TGTGCCGTCAGCGGTAGCACAGATACGCAGTATTTT.

The gene calls are TRBV4-1 and TRBJ1-1; D is ambiguous. V gave up 9 bases and J gave up 0 bases, with 8 bases separating them. The CDR3 length is 12 residues. Per the germline V gene, CDR1 is MGHRA and CDR2 is YSYEKL. Written as DNA, the CDR3 is TGCGCCAGTTCTAATTTGAACACTGAAGCTTTCTTT. As protein: CASSNLNTEAFF.

The rearrangement joins TRBV6-5 to TRBJ2-5; the D is unclear. CDR1 MNHEY and CDR2 SVGAGI come from the germline V gene. The CDR3 length is 13 residues. The germline V and J ends were trimmed by 0 bases and 4 bases, with 6 bases remaining between them. CDR3 nucleotides: TGTGCCAGCAGTTACTCGGCATTAGAGACCCAGTACTTC. Protein sequence: CASSYSALETQYF.

V and J are TRBV5-1 and TRBJ2-1, with 11 positions matching TRBD2. Germline V gene lookup returns CDR1 SGHRS and CDR2 YFSETQ. Germline trimming cut 0 bases from V and 8 bases from J; bases unmatched to any gene: 7. This CDR3 spans 16 amino acids. CDR3 in amino acids: CASSLDSGRGIYEQFF. DNA of the CDR3: TGCGCCAGCAGCTTGGATAGCGGGAGGGGAATATATGAGCAGTTCTTC.

The chain links TRBV4-1 to TRBJ2-2, with D possibly matching TRBD1 (5 bases). Germline V CDR1 and CDR2: MGHRA, YSYEKL. Between the trimmed V and J ends, which lost 8 bases and 1 base, there was a span of 23 bases. The CDR3 loop spans 18 amino acids. The CDR3 protein is CASGNGDEGAVNTGELFF. Here the CDR3 DNA reads TGCGCCAGCGGAAACGGCGATGAAGGGGCGGTGAACACCGGGGAGCTGTTTTTT.

The chain combines TRBV5-1 with TRBJ2-2; maybe TRBD1 (5 bases). CDR1 SGHRS and CDR2 YFSETQ come from the germline V gene. The CDR3 has 16 amino acids. Deletions cut 2 bases from V and 1 base from J, with 12 bases between. CDR3 region: CASSLRQLENTGELFF. The CDR3, as DNA: TGCGCCAGCAGCTTACGACAGCTCGAGAACACCGGGGAGCTGTTTTTT.

CDR3 nucleotides: TGCGCCAGCAGCTCGGGACTAGCGGGAGTGGGATACGAGCAGTACTTC. Translating it yields CASSSGLAGVGYEQYF. V and J are TRBV5-1 and TRBJ2-7, with 14 bases that match TRBD2. Germline V gene lookup returns CDR1 SGHRS and CDR2 YFSETQ. Trimming at V came to 3 bases and at J to 4 bases, leaving 6 bases not matched to a gene. This CDR3 is 16 amino acids long.

This chain connects TRBV4-3 to TRBJ2-2; 10 bases are shared with TRBD1. The CDR3 sequence is 17 residues long. Trimming took 0 bases from V and 5 from J; bases not matched to a gene: 6. Germline loops: CDR1 LGHNA, CDR2 YSLEER. The CDR3 loop is CASSQDRGTGDTGELFF. CDR3 DNA: TGCGCCAGCAGCCAAGATCGGGGGACAGGGGATACCGGGGAGCTGTTTTTT.

This chain links TRBV2 with TRBJ2-1; D gene unclear. The ends were cut back, 5 bases at V and 0 bases at J, with 11 bases in the middle. Germline loops: CDR1 SNHLY, CDR2 FYNNEI. There are 15 residues in the CDR3. The CDR3 coding sequence is TGTGCCAGCAGTCCTACAGTGAGCTCCTACAATGAGCAGTTCTTC. Translated: CASSPTVSSYNEQFF.

The chain uses TRBV14 and TRBJ2-3, with D tentatively TRBD1 (6 bases). CDR1 SGHDN and CDR2 FVKESK come from the germline V gene. CDR3 length: 15 residues. Trimming took 4 bases from V and 3 from J, leaving 14 bases between them. CDR3 region: CASSLLGGPTDTQYF. The CDR3 DNA follows: TGTGCCAGCAGCCTCCTTGGGGGCCCGACAGATACGCAGTATTTT.

This chain links TRBV18 with TRBJ2-5; possible D gene TRBD2, 6 bases. The CDR3 extends over 14 amino acids. Trimming pared 0 bases from V and 5 bases from J, leaving 10 bases between. Germline lookup yields CDR1 KGHSH and CDR2 LQKENI. CDR3: CASSPPGGVETQYF. The CDR3 nucleotides read TGTGCCAGCTCACCACCCGGCGGGGTTGAGACCCAGTACTTC.

The chain is built from TRBV7-8 and TRBJ1-4; D uncertain. CDR1 SGHVS and CDR2 FQNEAQ come from the germline V gene. There are 17 residues in the CDR3. V was cut by 1 base and J by 0 bases, with 12 bases left in between. This CDR3 reads CASSLGLGRSTNEKLFF. CDR3 sequence (DNA): TGTGCCAGCAGCTTAGGGCTAGGACGGTCAACTAATGAAAAACTGTTTTTT.

The V and J genes are TRBV4-3 and TRBJ1-2, with a possible D match to TRBD1 (5 bases). This CDR3 is built from 16 residues. Germline CDR1 is LGHNA and CDR2 is YSLEER. V was pared by 1 base and J by 1 base, with 13 bases between. The CDR3 DNA is TGCGCCAGCAGCCAAGGGGGTGGGGGTTTTAACTATGGCTACACCTTC. As protein: CASSQGGGGFNYGYTF.

The chain links TRBV14 to TRBJ2-1, with D perhaps TRBD2 (6 bases). Trimming shortened V by 4 bases and J by 2 bases, and 15 bases separated the two germline ends. There are 16 residues in the CDR3. CDR1 is SGHDN and CDR2 is FVKESK in the germline V gene. The CDR3 protein is CASSPERGGPYNEQFF. Here the CDR3 DNA reads TGTGCCAGCAGCCCCGAGAGGGGAGGCCCCTACAATGAGCAGTTCTTC. Looking up the rest from reference TRBV14 and TRBJ2-1 gives the full variable domain: EAGVTQFPSHSVIEKGQTVTLRCDPISGHDNLYWYRRVMGKEIKFLLHFVKESKQDESGMPNNRFLAERTGGTYSTLKVQPAELEDSGVYFCASSPERGGPYNEQFFGPGTRLTVL.

The V and J genes are TRBV12-5 and TRBJ2-6; D is unresolved. The CDR3 extends over 14 amino acids. The V and J ends lost 1 base and 5 bases respectively, with 6 bases between them. Germline V lookup: CDR1 LGHNT, CDR2 FRNRAP. The CDR3 sequence: CASGLEVRANVLTF. Here the CDR3 DNA reads TGTGCTAGTGGTTTGGAAGTGAGGGCCAACGTCCTGACTTTC.

The chain has TRBV7-2 and TRBJ1-1; D gene ambiguous. Germline V CDR1 and CDR2: SGHTA, FQGNSA. V gave up 3 bases and J gave up 3 bases, with 8 bases separating them. The CDR3 length is 13 residues. The CDR3, as DNA: TGTGCCAGCAGCTTCTACCCCCACACTGAAGCTTTCTTT. Translated, it gives CASSFYPHTEAFF.

The chain uses TRBV7-7 and TRBJ2-5, with TRBD2 matching over 8 bases. Germline assignment: CDR1 SSHAT and CDR2 FNYEAQ (reference sequence). This CDR3 has 13 amino acids. J was trimmed by 5 bases and V by 3 bases; bases with no gene match: 2. The CDR3 sequence: CASSFGLAETQYF. In DNA, the CDR3 is TGTGCCAGCAGCTTCGGACTAGCTGAGACCCAGTACTTC. Supplemented by reference TRBV7-7 and TRBJ2-5, the full variable domain reads GAGVSQSPRYKVTKRGQDVTLRCDPISSHATLYWYQQALGQGPEFLTYFNYEAQPDKSGLPSDRFSAERPEGSISTLTIQRTEQRDSAMYRCASSFGLAETQYFGPGTRLLVL.

This clone was seen a single time. The chain employs TRBV2 and TRBJ1-5, with a weak D call TRBD1 (6 bases). V was pared by 5 bases and J by 3 bases, with 11 bases between. The length of the CDR3 is 14 residues. Germline V gene lookup returns CDR1 SNHLY and CDR2 FYNNEI. For the CDR3, the DNA is TGTGCCAGCAGTTGGACAGACCCCAATCAGCCCCAGCATTTT. Amino acids: CASSWTDPNQPQHF.

This clone was seen more than once but under ten times. The V call is TRBV6-6, the J call TRBJ2-5, with D tentatively TRBD1 or TRBD2 (5 bases each). This CDR3 region has 13 residues. Per the germline V gene, CDR1 is MNHNY and CDR2 is SVGAGI (reference sequence). The V and J ends lost 9 bases and 4 bases respectively, with 15 bases between them. The CDR3 DNA reads as TGTGCCAGTGGGACGAGCACGGGAGAGACCCAGTACTTC. It is translated as CASGTSTGETQYF.

The DNA for the CDR3 is TGTGCCAGCAGCTTGGGAGGGACTAGCGGCAACTACGAGCAGTACGTC. This gives the protein CASSLGGTSGNYEQYV. V is TRBV5-5 and J is TRBJ2-7, with 11 bases lining up with TRBD2. CDR3 length equals 16 residues. Trimming at V came to 0 bases and at J to 3 bases, leaving 5 bases not matched to a gene. Germline loops: CDR1 SGHKS, CDR2 YYEKEE (reference sequence).

The J gene is TRBJ1-1, the V gene TRBV19; a possible D gene is TRBD1 (5 bases). Germline V gene lookup returns CDR1 LNHDA and CDR2 SQIVND (reference sequence). Trimming cost V 7 bases and J 1 base, with 13 bases left between them. This CDR3 region has 14 residues. The CDR3 region is CASTAGGSNTEAFF. The DNA of the CDR3 is TGTGCCAGTACCGCGGGGGGGTCGAACACTGAAGCTTTCTTT.

V usage is TRBV10-1 and J usage is TRBJ2-2; 10 bases fit TRBD1. J was trimmed by 5 bases and V by 0 bases; bases with no gene match: 9. Germline V lookup: CDR1 WNHNN, CDR2 SYGVQD (reference sequence). The CDR3 totals 18 residues. The CDR3 nucleotides read TGCGCCAGCAGTGAGTCGACCTTCGGGACAGGGGTAACCGGGGAGCTGTTTTTT. As protein: CASSESTFGTGVTGELFF.

This clone showed up just a few times. This sequence joins TRBV5-8 and TRBJ2-1; 7 positions match TRBD1. The V gene end was trimmed by 6 bases and the J gene end by 3 bases; junction bases not matched to a gene: 3. The CDR3 consists of 13 residues. The germline V gene has CDR1 SGHTS and CDR2 YDEGEE. The CDR3: CASNRDSYNEQFF. CDR3 DNA: TGTGCCAGCAACCGGGACAGCTACAATGAGCAGTTCTTC.

This chain uses TRBV2 with TRBJ1-2; D possibly corresponds to TRBD1 (5 bases). V was cut by 6 bases and J by 7 bases, with 15 bases left in between. Germline CDR1 reads SNHLY; CDR2 reads FYNNEI. This CDR3 has 13 residues. This chain's CDR3 is CASSVKTETGYTF. DNA of the CDR3: TGTGCCAGCAGCGTTAAGACAGAGACTGGCTACACCTTC. Based on the CDR3 plus reference TRBV2 and TRBJ1-2, the full variable domain is EPEVTQTPSHQVTQMGQEVILRCVPISNHLYFYWYRQILGQKVEFLVSFYNNEISEKSEIFDDQFSVERPDGSNFTLKIRSTKLEDSAMYFCASSVKTETGYTFGSGTRLTVV.